The 19 T cell receptor beta chains below come from one sample, sequenced in a study of cytomegalovirus exposure and HLA in healthy donors (dated by TCRdb to about 2017). Libraries were prepared through the immunoSEQ multiplex PCR assay. The multiplex PCR relied on a mix of 60 forward primers for TCR Vbeta segments and 13 reverse primers for TCR Jbeta segments. This is the immuneACCESS table as TCRdb keeps it, with only in-frame sequences that have V and J called. A part of the clones is gone; compared with another copy, unresolved V genes explain less than half, and the rest is unexplained. A total of 150,000 to 180,000 clones appear in this sample, 70% to 90% of them only once. The ten top clones hold about 5.6% of the sample. Sequenced material: PBMCs. The receptor set was obtained from a woman in her 40s in good health and CMV-seropositive.

The chain couples TRBV5-1 to TRBJ1-6, with 8 nucleotides matching TRBD1. CDR1 is SGHRS, CDR2 YFSETQ, per germline. V dropped 5 bases and J dropped 5; count of bases not matched to a gene: 9. The length of the CDR3 is 16 residues. The CDR3 coding sequence is TGCGCCAGCAGTCGCTCGGACAGGGCGAATAATTCACCCCTCCACTTT. Protein: CASSRSDRANNSPLHF. The whole variable domain, remainder taken from reference TRBV5-1 and TRBJ1-6, is KAGVTQTPRYLIKTRGQQVTLSCSPISGHRSVSWYQQTPGQGLQFLFEYFSETQRNKGNFPGRFSGRQFSNSRSEMNVSTLELGDSALYLCASSRSDRANNSPLHFGNGTRLTVT.

The DNA of the CDR3 is TGCGCCAGCAGCTTCGGAGGGATGAACACTGAAGCTTTCTTT. Its translation is CASSFGGMNTEAFF. The chain carries TRBV5-1 and TRBJ1-1; no definite D call. Germline-derived CDR1 and CDR2 are SGHRS and YFSETQ. This CDR3 spans 14 amino acids. Trimming shortened V by 2 bases and J by 0 bases, and 8 bases separated the two germline ends.

V is TRBV7-9 and J is TRBJ1-1, with 8 bases identical to TRBD1. The CDR3 loop spans 13 amino acids. The germline CDR1 and CDR2 sequences are SEHNR and FQNEAQ (reference sequence). After removal of 11 bases from V and 5 bases from J, the junction contained 10 bases not matched to a gene. DNA of the CDR3: TGTGCCCAAGACAGGGGAACGGGGACTGAAGCTTTCTTT. Its protein is CAQDRGTGTEAFF. The full variable domain, completed using reference TRBV7-9 and TRBJ1-1, is DTGVSQNPRHKITKRGQNVTFRCDPISEHNRLYWYRQTLGQGPEFLTYFQNEAQLEKSRLLSDRFSAERPKGSFSTLEIQRTEQGDSAMYLCAQDRGTGTEAFFGQGTRLTVV.

The rearrangement uses TRBV9 and TRBJ2-7; 7 nucleotides line up with TRBD2. The CDR3 has 14 amino acids. With V trimmed by 4 bases and J by 0 bases, 4 bases remained unmatched. Germline CDR1 SGDLS, CDR2 YYNGEE. The CDR3: CASSLRTSSYEQYF. CDR3 bases: TGTGCCAGCAGCCTCCGGACTAGCTCCTACGAGCAGTACTTC.

The V gene is TRBV30, the J gene TRBJ2-7; 8 nucleotides align to TRBD2. In germline, CDR1 is GTSNPN, CDR2 SVGIG (reference sequence). The J segment lost 2 bases and the V segment lost 0 bases, leaving 3 bases of the junction unmatched. The CDR3 has 14 residues. The CDR3 nucleotides are TGTGCCTGGAGTGTGGGAGCGGGGGCCTACGAGCAGTACTTC. Translation: CAWSVGAGAYEQYF.

The chain is built from TRBV5-1 and TRBJ2-2; 13 bases align to TRBD2. V lost 3 bases and J lost 8; bases outside the gene matches: 7. CDR3 length equals 16 residues. CDR1 SGHRS and CDR2 YFSETQ come from the germline V gene. The CDR3 spells CASSSGGLAGSGELFF. As DNA, the CDR3 is TGCGCCAGCAGCTCGGGGGGACTAGCGGGATCTGGGGAGCTGTTTTTT.

This chain links TRBV5-1 with TRBJ1-1; tentatively, D is TRBD1 (5 bases). This CDR3 is 15 amino acids long. Germline lookup yields CDR1 SGHRS and CDR2 YFSETQ. Between the trimmed V and J ends, which lost 0 bases and 5 bases, there was a span of 14 bases. DNA for the CDR3: TGCGCCAGCAGCTTGGCCTCGGGGGTTGGTACTGAAGCTTTCTTT. Amino acids: CASSLASGVGTEAFF.

The rearrangement joins TRBV12-5 to TRBJ1-1; D remains unclear. The germline V gene has CDR1 LGHNT and CDR2 FRNRAP. The germline V and J ends were trimmed by 0 bases and 3 bases, with 11 bases remaining between them. This CDR3 comprises 15 residues. CDR3 loop: CASGLVEGSDTEAFF. Written as DNA, the CDR3 is TGTGCTAGTGGTTTGGTAGAAGGTAGCGACACTGAAGCTTTCTTT.

Turning to this clone: Other DNA sequences in this specimen translate into the identical CDR3. This rearrangement joins TRBV7-8 to TRBJ2-7; the D gene is possibly TRBD2 (5 bases). The ends were cut back, 0 bases at V and 2 bases at J, with 5 bases in the middle. Per the germline V gene, CDR1 is SGHVS and CDR2 is FQNEAQ. The CDR3 contains 13 residues. In DNA, the CDR3 is TGTGCCAGCAGCTTAGCCGGGGCCTACGAGCAGTACTTC. Its protein product is CASSLAGAYEQYF. The variable domain in full, completed from reference TRBV7-8 and TRBJ2-7, reads GAGVSQSPRYKVAKRGQDVALRCDPISGHVSLFWYQQALGQGPEFLTYFQNEAQLDKSGLPSDRFFAERPEGSVSTLKIQRTQQEDSAVYLCASSLAGAYEQYFGPGTRLTVT.

This chain joins TRBV9 and TRBJ2-7; TRBD2 matches 7 bases. Germline V gene data show CDR1 as SGDLS and CDR2 as YYNGEE. With V trimmed by 3 bases and J by 6 bases, 6 bases remained unmatched. This CDR3 has 13 residues. The CDR3: CASSAGGASEQYF. The CDR3 DNA is TGTGCCAGCAGCGCGGGGGGAGCTTCCGAGCAGTACTTC.

The chain combines TRBV12-5 with TRBJ1-1; D remains ambiguous. Trimming removed 5 bases from V and 0 bases from J, with 10 bases in between. This CDR3 region has 14 residues. Germline V CDR1 and CDR2: LGHNT, FRNRAP. The CDR3 coding sequence is TGTGCTAGTGGTCCTGGACTTATGAACACTGAAGCTTTCTTT. It specifies CASGPGLMNTEAFF. Variable domain in full (rest from reference TRBV12-5 and TRBJ1-1): DARVTQTPRHKVTEMGQEVTMRCQPILGHNTVFWYRQTMMQGLELLAYFRNRAPLDDSGMPKDRFSAEMPDATLATLKIQPSEPRDSAVYFCASGPGLMNTEAFFGQGTRLTVV.

This clone came up a few times. The rearrangement links TRBV11-3 to TRBJ2-7, with 8 bases aligning to TRBD1. The germline V gene encodes CDR1 SGHNT and CDR2 YENEEA. With 4 bases clipped from V and 6 bases from J, the junction kept 14 bases outside the gene matches. This CDR3 has 16 residues. The CDR3 sequence is CASSSILTGGYVEQYF. CDR3 in DNA: TGTGCCAGCAGCTCCATCTTAACAGGGGGGTATGTCGAGCAGTACTTC.

V usage is TRBV7-9 and J usage is TRBJ2-7; tentative D call: TRBD1 (7 bases). The germline V gene has CDR1 SEHNR and CDR2 FQNEAQ (reference sequence). V lost 3 bases and J lost 4, with 10 bases in between. This CDR3 is 13 amino acids long. DNA of the CDR3: TGTGCCAGCAGCTTCCAGGGGGGATACGAGCAGTACTTC. Translating gives CASSFQGGYEQYF.

This sequence joins TRBV12-5 and TRBJ2-3; D gene uncertain. Germline V lookup: CDR1 LGHNT, CDR2 FRNRAP. V dropped 3 bases and J dropped 0 bases, with 16 bases sitting between them. The CDR3 has 17 residues. The CDR3: CASGFQFRATSTDTQYF. The CDR3 bases are TGTGCTAGTGGTTTCCAGTTCCGCGCGACTAGCACAGATACGCAGTATTTT.

The chain couples TRBV11-1 to TRBJ2-3; the match to TRBD2 covers 13 bases. The CDR3 contains 17 residues. Looked up from germline, CDR1 is SGHAT and CDR2 is FQDESV (reference sequence). With V trimmed by 2 bases and J by 1 base, 3 bases remained unmatched. The CDR3 spells CASSLPGLAGGTDTQYF. The CDR3 nucleotides are TGTGCCAGCAGCTTACCAGGACTAGCGGGAGGCACAGATACGCAGTATTTT.

For the CDR3, the DNA is TGTGCCAGCTCACCCGGGAGAATCGACGAGCAGTACTTC. It specifies CASSPGRIDEQYF. This chain uses TRBV18 with TRBJ2-7, with D maybe TRBD2 (6 bases). The V and J ends lost 3 bases and 5 bases respectively, with 11 bases between them. In germline, CDR1 is KGHSH, CDR2 LQKENI. The CDR3 is made up of 13 amino acids.

CDR3 nucleotides: TGTGCCAGCAGCGTAGCACAGGGGGCAAACTCTGAAGCTTTCTTT. Amino acid sequence: CASSVAQGANSEAFF. The rearrangement links TRBV9 to TRBJ1-1; 9 bases fit TRBD1. Germline loops: CDR1 SGDLS, CDR2 YYNGEE. CDR3 length equals 15 residues. Losses at the gene ends were 0 bases for V and 6 bases for J; bases not matched to a gene: 6.

This sequence joins TRBV7-2 and TRBJ2-5; 7 nucleotides agree with TRBD2. There are 14 residues in the CDR3. J lost 6 bases, V lost 7 bases, and 11 bases had no gene match. The germline gives CDR1 SGHTA, CDR2 FQGNSA. CDR3 in amino acids: CASKLQRDVKTQYF. DNA for the CDR3: TGTGCCAGCAAACTACAGCGGGACGTGAAGACCCAGTACTTC.

This sequence joins TRBV2 and TRBJ2-3; perhaps TRBD1 as D (6 bases). This CDR3 spans 16 amino acids. Trimming took 4 bases from V and 0 from J, leaving 14 bases between them. CDR1 is SNHLY, CDR2 FYNNEI, per germline. Here the CDR3 DNA reads TGTGCCAGCAGTGGGCGGACAGTCCCTAGCACAGATACGCAGTATTTT. Translated, it gives CASSGRTVPSTDTQYF.